A selection of T cell receptor beta chains follows, all from one sample in a study of post-analysis software for immune sequencing data. One entry per CDR3 protein, called by TCRdb with MiXCR from the PCR reads. The table lists 650,000 to 850,000 distinct CDR3 sequences, about 43% of them singletons. Source material: blood. These receptor sequences come from a girl aged 5 to 17 with multiple sclerosis. The CDR3 runs from the conserved cysteine through the conserved F or W. A D gene is named only where the DNA matches it firmly. Not all rows give a size; the values are once, few, many and, for expanded clones, a class.

>TRBD2|-|TRBV6-1|TRBJ2-5
TGTGCCAGCAGTCGACTAGCGGGGGTCGGGCTGGGACAAGAGACCCAGTACTTC
CASSRLAGVGLGQETQYF
>-|-|TRBV18|TRBJ2-1
TGTGCCAGCTCACCAAGTCCTATTTTAAATGAGCAGTTCTTC
CASSPSPILNEQFF
>-|-|TRBV13|TRBJ2-1
TGTGCCAGCAGCTTAGGCCTCCGGAGCGCCAGCTCCTACAATGAGCAGTTCTTC
CASSLGLRSASSYNEQFF
>TRBD2|-|TRBV4-2|TRBJ2-7
TGTGCCAGCAGCCACGATCCTCCCAGCGGGAATCGTGCCTACGAGCAGTACTTC
CASSHDPPSGNRAYEQYF
>-|-|TRBV12-3/TRBV12-4|TRBJ1-2
TGTGCCAGCAGAAGGGGGGGACGCAAACTCTATGGCTACACCTTC
CASRRGGRKLYGYTF
>TRBD2|few|TRBV13|TRBJ2-3
TGTGCCAGCAGCCGCACCGGGACTAGCGACACAGATACGCAGTATTTT
CASSRTGTSDTDTQYF
>-|few|TRBV11-3|TRBJ2-5
TGTGCCAGCAGCCCTCGAGGAGACCCGCAAGAGACCCAGTACTTC
CASSPRGDPQETQYF
>-|-|TRBV4-3|TRBJ2-3
TGCGCCAGCAGCCAAGGTTGGTGGTACACAGATACGCAGTATTTT
CASSQGWWYTDTQYF
>-|many|TRBV27|TRBJ2-6
TGTGCCAGCAGTCCCCGAGGAGGGTCTGGGGCCAACGTCCTGACTTTC
CASSPRGGSGANVLTF
>TRBD2|-|TRBV2|TRBJ2-1
TGTGCCAGCAGTGATCCCCTCTCTAGCGGAAGTTACAATGAGCAGTTCTTC
CASSDPLSSGSYNEQFF
>-|few|TRBV29-1|TRBJ2-4
TGCAGCGTTGAAGGGGAACCACTAGCCAAAAACATTCAGTACTTC
CSVEGEPLAKNIQYF
>-|-|TRBV27|TRBJ1-5
TGTGCCAGCAGTTTATCCCAGGGCTTGCAGCCCCAGCATTTT
CASSLSQGLQPQHF
>TRBD2|-|TRBV29-1|TRBJ2-7
TGCAGCGTTGAAGATCAAAGCGGGAGCTCCTACGAGCAGTACTTC
CSVEDQSGSSYEQYF
>TRBD1|-|TRBV6-1|TRBJ2-7
TGTGCCAGCACCACCCCGACAGGGTCTTCCTACGAGCAGTACTTC
CASTTPTGSSYEQYF
>-|-|TRBV15|TRBJ1-5
TGTGCCACCAGCAGAGATCTGGGGGTACGCGGCAATCAGCCCCAGCATTTT
CATSRDLGVRGNQPQHF
>-|-|TRBV4-3|TRBJ1-4
TGCGCCAGCAGCCCCCCGGGTCTTCTGGCCGAAAAACTGTTTTTT
CASSPPGLLAEKLFF